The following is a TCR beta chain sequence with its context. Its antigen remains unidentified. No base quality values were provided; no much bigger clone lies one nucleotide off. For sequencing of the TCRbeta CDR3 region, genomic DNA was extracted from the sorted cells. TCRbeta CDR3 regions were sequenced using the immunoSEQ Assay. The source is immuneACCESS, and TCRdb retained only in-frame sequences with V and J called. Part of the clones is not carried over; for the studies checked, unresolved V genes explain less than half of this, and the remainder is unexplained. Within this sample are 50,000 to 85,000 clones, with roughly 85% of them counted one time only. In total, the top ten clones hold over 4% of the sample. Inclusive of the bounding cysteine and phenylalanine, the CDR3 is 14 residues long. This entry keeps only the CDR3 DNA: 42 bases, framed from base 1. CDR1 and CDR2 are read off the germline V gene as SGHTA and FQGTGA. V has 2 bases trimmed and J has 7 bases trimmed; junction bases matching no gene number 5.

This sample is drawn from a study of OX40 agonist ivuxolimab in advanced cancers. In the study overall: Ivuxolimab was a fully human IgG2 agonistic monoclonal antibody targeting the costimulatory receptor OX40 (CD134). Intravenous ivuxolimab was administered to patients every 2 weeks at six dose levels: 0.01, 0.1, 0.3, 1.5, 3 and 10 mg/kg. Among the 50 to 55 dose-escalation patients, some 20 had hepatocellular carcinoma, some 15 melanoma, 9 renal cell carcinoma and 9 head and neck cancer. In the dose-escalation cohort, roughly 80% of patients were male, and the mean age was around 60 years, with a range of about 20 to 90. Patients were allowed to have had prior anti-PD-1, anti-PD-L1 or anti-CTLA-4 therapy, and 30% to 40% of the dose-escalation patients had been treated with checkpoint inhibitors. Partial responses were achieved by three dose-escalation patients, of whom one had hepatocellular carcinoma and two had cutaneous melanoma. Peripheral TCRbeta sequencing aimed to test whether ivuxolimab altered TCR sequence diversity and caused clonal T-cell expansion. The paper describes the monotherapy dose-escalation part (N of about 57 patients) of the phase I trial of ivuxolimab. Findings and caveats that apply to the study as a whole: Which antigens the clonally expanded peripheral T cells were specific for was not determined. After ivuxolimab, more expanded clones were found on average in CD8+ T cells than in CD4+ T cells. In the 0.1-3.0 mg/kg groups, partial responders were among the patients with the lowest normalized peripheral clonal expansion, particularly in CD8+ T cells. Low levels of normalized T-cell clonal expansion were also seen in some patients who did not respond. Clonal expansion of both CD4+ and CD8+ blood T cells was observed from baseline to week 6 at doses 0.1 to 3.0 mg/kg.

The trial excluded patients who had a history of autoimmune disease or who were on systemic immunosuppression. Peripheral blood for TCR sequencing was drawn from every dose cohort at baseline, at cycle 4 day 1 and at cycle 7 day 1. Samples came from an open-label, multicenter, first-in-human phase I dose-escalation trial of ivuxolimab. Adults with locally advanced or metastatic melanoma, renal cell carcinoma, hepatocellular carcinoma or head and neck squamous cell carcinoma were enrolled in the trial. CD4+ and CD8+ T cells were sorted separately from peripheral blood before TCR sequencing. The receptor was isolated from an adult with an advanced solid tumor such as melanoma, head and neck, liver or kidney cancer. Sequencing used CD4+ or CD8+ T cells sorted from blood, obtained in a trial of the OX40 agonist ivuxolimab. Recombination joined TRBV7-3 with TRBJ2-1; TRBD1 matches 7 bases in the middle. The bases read TGTGCCAGCAGCTTATCGACAGGGATTAATGAGCAGTTCTTC. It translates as CASSLSTGINEQFF. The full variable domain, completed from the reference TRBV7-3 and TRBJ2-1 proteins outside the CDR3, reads GAGVSQTPSNKVTEKGKYVELRCDPISGHTALYWYRQSLGQGPEFLIYFQGTGAADDSGLPNDRFFAVRPEGSVSTLKIQRTERGDSAVYLCASSLSTGINEQFFGPGTRLTVL.